The 22 T cell receptor beta chains below all came from one sample that was sequenced in a study of beta chain features in type 1 diabetes. Overall study findings and caveats: Shorter TCRB CDR3s, moderately but significantly so, marked every one of the four CD4+ subsets in Type 1 diabetes patients.

These receptors are not linked to any known antigen. Reverse transcribing all isolated RNA meant expressed TCRB transcripts were sequenced. The method was immunoSEQ multiplex PCR; TCRdb's version includes in-frame clones alone and lacks a portion of them. The repertoire holds about 710,000 clones, with about 14% as singletons. The sequencing input was naive CD4+ T cells from blood. Receptors were obtained from a man between 18 and 29 years old with type 1 diabetes.

The sample holds a few counts of this clone. The CDR3 DNA reads TGTGCCAGCAGTGCTAACGTGGGCACCGGGGAGCTGTTTTTT. Protein product: CASSANVGTGELFF. This chain links TRBV2 with TRBJ2-2; no reliable D call. This CDR3 is 14 amino acids long. Germline values: CDR1 SNHLY, CDR2 FYNNEI. V lost 4 bases to trimming and J lost 4 bases, with 10 bases between them.

This clone was seen only a few times. This chain joins TRBV7-2 and TRBJ2-1, with TRBD1 matching 8 bases. V was pared by 4 bases and J by 5 bases, with 7 bases of the junction left unmatched. CDR1 and CDR2 from the germline V gene are SGHTA and FQGNSA. The CDR3 is 15 residues long. The CDR3 protein is CASSSDRGANNEQFF. In DNA, the CDR3 is TGTGCCAGCAGCTCCGACAGGGGCGCAAACAATGAGCAGTTCTTC.

This clone turned up a few times. The CDR3 reads CASSEYKPGLLFF. The CDR3 bases are TGTGCCAGCAGTGAATATAAGCCAGGTTTACTGTTTTTT. The chain carries TRBV25-1 and TRBJ1-4; D is unresolved. The CDR3 has 13 amino acids. Germline CDR1 MGHDK, CDR2 SYGVNS. Trimming stripped 0 bases from V and 13 bases from J, with 12 bases between.

This clone was found a few times. The rearrangement joins TRBV11-1 to TRBJ2-7, with TRBD2 identical over 13 bases. V was pared by 4 bases and J by 3 bases, with 6 bases of the junction left unmatched. The CDR3 length is 16 residues. The germline CDR1 and CDR2 sequences are SGHAT and FQDESV (reference sequence). CDR3 in amino acids: CASSSGLAGKGYEQYF. The CDR3 nucleotides read TGTGCCAGCAGCTCGGGACTAGCGGGGAAGGGCTACGAGCAGTACTTC.

This clone was counted between two and nine times. CDR3 sequence: CASSFVTGEAGELFF. The DNA for the CDR3 is TGTGCCAGCAGCTTTGTGACAGGGGAGGCCGGGGAGCTGTTTTTT. The V call is TRBV11-2, the J call TRBJ2-2; 8 nucleotides align to TRBD1. The CDR3 consists of 15 residues. Germline-derived CDR1 and CDR2 are SGHAT and FQNNGV. The V segment lost 3 bases and the J segment 6 bases; nucleotides outside the gene matches: 6.

This clone came up a few times. V gene TRBV30 combines with J gene TRBJ2-5; perhaps TRBD2 as D (6 bases). CDR3 length: 13 amino acids. Trimming pared 4 bases from V and 7 bases from J, leaving 16 bases between. CDR1 is GTSNPN, CDR2 SVGIG, per germline (reference sequence). Here the CDR3 reads CAWNPTGAGTQYF. CDR3 coding DNA: TGTGCCTGGAACCCCACTGGAGCGGGGACCCAGTACTTC.

This clone has only a few counts. The chain joins TRBV30 to TRBJ2-5; the D is unclear. Germline V CDR1 and CDR2: GTSNPN, SVGIG (reference sequence). Between the trimmed V and J ends, which lost 4 bases and 5 bases, there was a span of 8 bases. This CDR3 has 11 residues. The CDR3 bases are TGTGCCTGGACCTCCCGGGAGACCCAGTACTTC. Translated: CAWTSRETQYF.

This clone was seen a few times. V is TRBV28 and J is TRBJ1-2; D perhaps matches TRBD1 (5 bases). Germline loops: CDR1 MDHEN, CDR2 SYDVKM. Trimming stripped 9 bases from V and 4 bases from J, with 18 bases between. This CDR3 is 14 amino acids long. CDR3 loop: CASSKLPGSYGYTF. Written as DNA, the CDR3 is TGTGCCAGTAGTAAACTCCCAGGGTCCTATGGCTACACCTTC.

There are a few counts of this clone. The chain uses TRBV29-1 and TRBJ2-7; 9 bases map to TRBD1. Per germline, CDR1 SQVTM and CDR2 ANQGSEA. The V and J ends lost 3 bases and 2 bases, in that order; junction bases with no gene match: 8. This CDR3 has 15 residues. CDR3 sequence reads: CSVDWGGTGTYEQYF. CDR3 bases: TGCAGCGTTGATTGGGGCGGGACAGGGACCTACGAGCAGTACTTC.

About this clone itself: One junction end does not reproduce the germline sequence, and a read error may be involved. The sample carries other DNA sequences with the same CDR3. CDR3 amino acids: CASSPTFTGELFF. The DNA of the CDR3 is TGTGCTAGCAGCCCGACCTTCACCGGGGAGCTGTTTTTT. The V call is TRBV7-7, the J call TRBJ2-2; no firm D call. The CDR3 is 13 residues long. Germline CDR1 reads SSHAT; CDR2 reads FNYEAQ (reference sequence).

This CDR3 reads CASNLLAEYNEQFF. The CDR3 DNA is TGTGCCAGCAACTTACTAGCGGAGTACAATGAGCAGTTCTTC. The genes are TRBV2 and TRBJ2-1; 8 bases are a match to TRBD2. The CDR3 loop spans 14 amino acids. The V gene's germline CDR1 is SNHLY and CDR2 FYNNEI. With 7 bases clipped from V and 4 bases from J, the junction kept 6 bases outside the gene matches.

This chain uses TRBV7-3 with TRBJ1-1; D remains ambiguous. Germline V gene data show CDR1 as SGHTA and CDR2 as FQGTGA. Trimming removed 4 bases at V and 7 bases at J, with 13 bases between. The CDR3 runs to 13 residues. In DNA, the CDR3 is TGTGCCAGCAGCTCCACCCTCCGGGATGAAGCTTTCTTT. Amino acid sequence: CASSSTLRDEAFF.

This clone was counted only a few times. The CDR3 protein is CASSSASGGYNEQFF. The CDR3 DNA follows: TGTGCCAGTAGCTCCGCTAGCGGGGGGTACAATGAGCAGTTCTTC. The chain employs TRBV19 and TRBJ2-1; TRBD2 aligns across 11 bases. Germline CDR1 reads LNHDA; CDR2 reads SQIVND (reference sequence). The CDR3 has 15 amino acids. V lost 6 bases, J lost 4 bases, and 5 bases stayed unmatched. The full variable domain, completed using reference TRBV19 and TRBJ2-1, is DGGITQSPKYLFRKEGQNVTLSCEQNLNHDAMYWYRQDPGQGLRLIYYSQIVNDFQKGDIAEGYSVSREKKESFPLTVTSAQKNPTAFYLCASSSASGGYNEQFFGPGTRLTVL.

This chain connects TRBV9 to TRBJ2-2, with 7 positions matching TRBD2. V was pared by 0 bases and J by 2 bases, with 22 bases of the junction left unmatched. The CDR3 sequence is 22 residues long. Germline V gene lookup returns CDR1 SGDLS and CDR2 YYNGEE. The chain's CDR3 is CASSVAQPGGPAAAGNTGELFF. Written as DNA, the CDR3 is TGTGCCAGCAGCGTAGCCCAACCGGGCGGCCCGGCGGCAGCGGGAAACACCGGGGAGCTGTTTTTT.

The rearrangement joins TRBV7-2 to TRBJ2-3; 7 bases are shared with TRBD2. Trimming at V came to 5 bases and at J to 4 bases, leaving 9 bases not matched to a gene. This CDR3 has 15 residues. Looked up from germline, CDR1 is SGHTA and CDR2 is FQGNSA. The CDR3 sequence: CASSRRGDGPDTQYF. The CDR3 coding sequence is TGTGCCAGCAGCCGACGGGGGGACGGCCCAGATACGCAGTATTTT.

The chain couples TRBV30 to TRBJ1-1; tentative D call: TRBD1 (5 bases). CDR3 length equals 13 residues. CDR1 GTSNPN and CDR2 SVGIG come from the germline V gene (reference sequence). V shed 7 bases and J shed 6 bases, with 18 bases lying between them. This chain's CDR3 is CASRAHSVAEAFF. The CDR3 region has the DNA TGTGCCTCCAGGGCCCACTCGGTAGCTGAAGCTTTCTTT.

Only a few counts were recorded for this clone. The rearrangement joins TRBV30 to TRBJ1-5, with no clear D. V shed 0 bases and J shed 3 bases, with 6 bases lying between them. The V gene's germline CDR1 is GTSNPN and CDR2 SVGIG (reference sequence). This CDR3 spans 13 amino acids. DNA for the CDR3: TGTGCCTGGAGTGTGGGCCACAATCAGCCCCAGCATTTT. It yields the protein CAWSVGHNQPQHF. Complete variable domain (other parts from reference TRBV30 and TRBJ1-5): SQTIHQWPATLVQPVGSPLSLECTVEGTSNPNLYWYRQAAGRGLQLLFYSVGIGQISSEVPQNLSASRPQDRQFILSSKKLLLSDSGFYLCAWSVGHNQPQHFGDGTRLSIL.

V and J are TRBV2 and TRBJ2-7; 9 bases are a match to TRBD1. CDR1 is SNHLY and CDR2 is FYNNEI in the germline V gene. This CDR3 spans 13 amino acids. The J segment lost 3 bases and the V segment lost 10 bases, leaving 7 bases of the junction unmatched. The CDR3 region is CATSGTGNYEQYF. CDR3 coding DNA: TGTGCCACCTCCGGGACAGGGAACTACGAGCAGTACTTC.

The chain links TRBV2 to TRBJ2-7; possibly TRBD1 or TRBD2 for D (5 bases each). V was clipped by 5 bases and J by 4 bases, with 18 bases between them. The CDR3 length is 15 residues. Germline lookup yields CDR1 SNHLY and CDR2 FYNNEI. The CDR3, as DNA: TGTGCCAGCAGTCCCTACAGGACTCAAGGGTACGAGCAGTACTTC. Translating gives CASSPYRTQGYEQYF.

The chain uses TRBV9 and TRBJ2-1; the match to TRBD2 covers 12 bases. Trimming cost V 3 bases and J 8 bases; bases outside gene matches: 9. Germline lookup yields CDR1 SGDLS and CDR2 YYNGEE. CDR3 length: 16 amino acids. This CDR3 reads CASSGGWTSGKDEQFF. The DNA for the CDR3 is TGTGCCAGCAGCGGAGGATGGACTAGCGGGAAGGATGAGCAGTTCTTC.

The chain has TRBV4-1 and TRBJ1-4; D is perhaps TRBD1 (5 bases). The CDR3 contains 15 residues. Trimming cost V 1 base and J 4 bases, with 10 bases left between them. The V gene's germline CDR1 is MGHRA and CDR2 YSYEKL. The CDR3 sequence: CASSQVGAGNEKLFF. For the CDR3, the DNA is TGCGCCAGCAGCCAAGTCGGGGCTGGTAATGAAAAACTGTTTTTT.

This clone showed up just a few times. This chain uses TRBV28 with TRBJ2-1; D might be TRBD1 (6 bases). This CDR3 comprises 18 residues. V was clipped by 3 bases and J by 7 bases, with 25 bases between them. CDR1 and CDR2 from the germline V gene are MDHEN and SYDVKM. The CDR3 bases are TGTGCCAGCAGTTTTGAGAGGCGAAGTACAGGGAGTTGGAATGAGCAGTTCTTC. Encoded protein: CASSFERRSTGSWNEQFF. The whole variable domain, remainder taken from reference TRBV28 and TRBJ2-1, is DVKVTQSSRYLVKRTGEKVFLECVQDMDHENMFWYRQDPGLGLRLIYFSYDVKMKEKGDIPEGYSVSREKKERFSLILESASTNQTSMYLCASSFERRSTGSWNEQFFGPGTRLTVL.